These 10 T cell receptor beta chains came from one sample sequenced in a study of T cell responses to AZD1222 COVID-19 vaccine. The data were produced by immunoSEQ multiplex PCR, yet TCRdb's version contains in-frame clones alone and is incomplete. The data contain tens of thousands of clones, over 75% of them singletons. The sequencing used peripheral blood, collected on day 0 of AZD1222 vaccination. All receptors derive from an adult in good health.

In DNA form, the CDR3 reads TGTGCCAGCAGCCTGGGTCGGGGGACGAAGGAGACCCAGTACTTC. The encoded protein is CASSLGRGTKETQYF. The chain uses TRBV5-8 and TRBJ2-5; perhaps TRBD2 as D (6 bases). Germline lookup yields CDR1 SGHTS and CDR2 YDEGEE. The V gene lost 4 bases and the J gene lost 5 bases, with 18 bases spanning the gap. This CDR3 is built from 15 residues.

This chain uses TRBV28 with TRBJ2-2, with D possibly being TRBD1 (5 bases). From germline, CDR1 is MDHEN and CDR2 SYDVKM. The CDR3 is 14 amino acids. The V gene lost 7 bases and the J gene lost 6 bases, with 15 bases spanning the gap. The chain's CDR3 is CASKPREGSGELFF. CDR3 coding DNA: TGTGCCAGCAAACCCAGGGAAGGATCCGGGGAGCTGTTTTTT.

The rearrangement uses TRBV6-5 and TRBJ1-2, with TRBD1 identical over 10 bases. Germline lookup yields CDR1 MNHEY and CDR2 SVGAGI. The length of the CDR3 is 14 residues. Trimming cost V 6 bases and J 5 bases; bases outside gene matches: 6. The CDR3 sequence is CASSVPGQGYGYTF. The CDR3 nucleotides read TGTGCCAGCAGCGTCCCGGGACAGGGGTATGGCTACACCTTC.

This rearrangement joins TRBV5-1 to TRBJ1-4, with 8 bases lining up with TRBD1. The CDR3 has 16 residues. Trimming cost V 0 bases and J 3 bases; bases outside gene matches: 4. CDR1 is SGHRS and CDR2 is YFSETQ in the germline V gene. The CDR3 nucleotides are TGCGCCAGCAGCTTGGGGACAGGGAGGCCTAATGAAAAACTGTTTTTT. This gives the protein CASSLGTGRPNEKLFF.

CDR3 sequence: CASSGQVLNSPLHF. Written as DNA, the CDR3 is TGTGCCAGCAGCGGACAGGTTCTTAATTCACCCCTCCACTTT. This chain links TRBV2 with TRBJ1-6; TRBD1 aligns across 7 bases. CDR1 and CDR2 from the germline V gene are SNHLY and FYNNEI. J gave up 6 bases and V 6 bases, and 5 bases lay outside the gene matches. The CDR3 is made up of 14 amino acids.

This chain connects TRBV7-2 to TRBJ1-1; TRBD1 might be the D (6 bases). Trimming shortened V by 5 bases and J by 0 bases, and 13 bases separated the two germline ends. The CDR3 loop spans 15 amino acids. Germline V gene lookup returns CDR1 SGHTA and CDR2 FQGNSA. This chain's CDR3 is CASSPQTGLNTEAFF. For the CDR3, the DNA is TGTGCCAGCAGCCCCCAAACAGGGCTGAACACTGAAGCTTTCTTT.

This rearrangement joins TRBV18 to TRBJ1-5; 10 bases line up with TRBD1. V lost 3 bases and J lost 4; bases outside the gene matches: 6. CDR1 and CDR2 from the germline V gene are KGHSH and LQKENI. This CDR3 region has 16 residues. CDR3 coding DNA: TGTGCCAGCTCACCTCGGACAGGGGGAAAAAATCAGCCCCAGCATTTT. It translates to CASSPRTGGKNQPQHF.

CDR3 DNA: TGTGCCAGCAGTTCACCCGGGACCTGGTATTTT. This codes for CASSSPGTWYF. The chain couples TRBV28 to TRBJ1-3; the D gene is possibly TRBD1 (5 bases). CDR3 length: 11 residues. In germline, CDR1 is MDHEN, CDR2 SYDVKM. The V gene lost 4 bases and the J gene lost 16 bases, with 14 bases spanning the gap. The variable domain in full, with the rest retrieved from reference TRBV28 and TRBJ1-3, is DVKVTQSSRYLVKRTGEKVFLECVQDMDHENMFWYRQDPGLGLRLIYFSYDVKMKEKGDIPEGYSVSREKKERFSLILESASTNQTSMYLCASSSPGTWYFGEGSWLTVV.

The chain employs TRBV2 and TRBJ1-3; D not certain. Germline assignment: CDR1 SNHLY and CDR2 FYNNEI. There are 14 residues in the CDR3. Trimming removed 4 bases from V and 0 bases from J, with 7 bases in between. The chain's CDR3 is CASSGVVSGNTIYF. CDR3 sequence (DNA): TGTGCCAGCAGTGGGGTTGTCTCTGGAAACACCATATATTTT. The complete variable domain, with remaining parts taken from reference TRBV2 and TRBJ1-3, reads EPEVTQTPSHQVTQMGQEVILRCVPISNHLYFYWYRQILGQKVEFLVSFYNNEISEKSEIFDDQFSVERPDGSNFTLKIRSTKLEDSAMYFCASSGVVSGNTIYFGEGSWLTVV.

This chain connects TRBV5-5 to TRBJ1-3; 8 positions agree with TRBD1. This CDR3 is 15 amino acids long. The ends lost 5 bases at V and 0 bases at J; junction bases unmatched: 4. Germline V gene sequence: CDR1 SGHKS, CDR2 YYEKEE (reference sequence). CDR3 DNA sequence: TGTGCCAGCAGTTTCGGACAGGGCTCTGGAAACACCATATATTTT. Translated, it gives CASSFGQGSGNTIYF.